The sequence of this TCR beta chain was determined in a study of CD8 T cells in ankylosing spondylitis. Study outcomes and limitations: Certain motif variants had earlier appeared in reactive arthritis synovial fluid and blood. Characteristic of ankylosing spondylitis blood, it appeared, was a TCR beta motif comprising roughly eight highly homologous variants.

The TCR beta libraries were generated through quantitative 5'-RACE incorporating molecular barcodes. TCRdb recomputed calls from the 5' RACE reads with MiXCR, one row per CDR3 protein. The table records 400,000 or so distinct CDR3 sequences, roughly 26% of them present only once. This clonotype was counted a few times. As yet, its antigen is unknown. Trimming shortened V by 4 bases and J by 2 bases, and 12 bases separated the two germline ends. The germline CDR1 and CDR2 sequences are SGHRS and YFSETQ. There are 14 residues in the CDR3. The clonotype was recovered from a male donor with ankylosing spondylitis. Source material: blood, either unsorted or a sorted T cell fraction (not recorded which). The chain combines TRBV5-1 with TRBJ2-5, with D perhaps matching TRBD1 or TRBD2 (5 bases each). Written as DNA, the CDR3 is TGCGCCAGCAGCCCCCGGGGCAGACAAGAGACCCAGTACTTC. Translating it yields CASSPRGRQETQYF.